This T cell receptor beta chain derives from a study of spatial heterogeneity in lung cancer. Study as a whole: Mean representation of each unique TCR and UMI combination in the raw reads exceeded 8.5 occurrences.

This clonotype was seen more than once but under ten times. A read error may be the cause here, since a much bigger clone is one base away. The trim removed 8 bases at V and 16 bases at J, leaving 17 bases unmatched. CDR1 DFQATT and CDR2 SNEGSKA come from the germline V gene (reference sequence). The CDR3 loop spans 12 amino acids. One entry per CDR3 protein results from TCRdb running MiXCR on the 5' RACE reads. In the table there are tens of thousands of distinct CDR3 sequences, 6% to 7.5% of which are singletons. Time point in this sample: sample taken at primary tumor resection. Unsorted whole RNA from tumor, nontumor lung or frozen PBMC underwent sequencing. Samples were donated by 72 untreated early-stage non-small cell lung cancer patients.

The sequence was obtained from a female donor with early-stage non-small cell lung cancer. Material: PBMCs, obtained at surgery. The rearrangement uses TRBV20-1 and TRBJ2-1; 7 positions match TRBD2. CDR3 nucleotides: TGCAGTACCAGACCTTCGGGGGGTCGTCAATTCTTC. As protein: CSTRPSGGRQFF.